The 15 T cell receptor beta chains listed next were all sequenced from one sample in a study of shared clonotypes between healthy human individuals. Sequencing used immunoSEQ multiplex PCR; TCRdb keeps in-frame clones, though not all of them. Of around 1.5 million clones listed, roughly 98% are singletons. Material: naive CD4+ T cells sorted from blood. Subset reported: CD45RA+ positively selected. Receptors were obtained from a man aged 30 to 45 in good health.

The chain couples TRBV2 to TRBJ1-5, with D perhaps matching TRBD1 (5 bases). From germline, CDR1 is SNHLY and CDR2 FYNNEI. There are 18 residues in the CDR3. With 1 base removed from V and 2 bases from J, the gap between germline ends came to 18 bases. For the CDR3, the DNA is TGTGCCAGCAGTGAAGTTCCAGGGAGCGGCTGGGGCAATCAGCCCCAGCATTTT. This gives the protein CASSEVPGSGWGNQPQHF.

J is TRBJ1-2 and V is TRBV9; D gene uncertain. This CDR3 has 14 residues. Germline loops: CDR1 SGDLS, CDR2 YYNGEE. V lost 0 bases, J lost 6 bases, and 12 bases lay in between. The CDR3 region is CASSVDLGGNGYTF. The CDR3 DNA follows: TGTGCCAGCAGCGTAGACCTGGGAGGGAATGGCTACACCTTC.

Worth noting for this clone: This sample includes further DNA sequences coding for the same CDR3. The DNA of the CDR3 is TGTGCCAGCAGTCTACTGGCGGCCGGGGAGCTGTTTTTT. Translation gives CASSLLAAGELFF. The rearrangement links TRBV27 to TRBJ2-2; no reliable D call. Per the germline V gene, CDR1 is MNHEY and CDR2 is SMNVEV (reference sequence). This CDR3 comprises 13 residues. V gave up 5 bases and J gave up 6 bases, with 10 bases separating them.

Concerning this clone: The sample has other DNA sequences that encode this CDR3 too. The V call is TRBV18, the J call TRBJ2-5; no firm D call. Germline CDR1 KGHSH, CDR2 LQKENI. The CDR3 totals 11 residues. Trimming took 5 bases from V and 1 from J, leaving 2 bases between them. CDR3 coding DNA: TGTGCCAGCTCAATCCAAGAGACCCAGTACTTC. It translates to CASSIQETQYF.

This chain links TRBV10-3 with TRBJ1-5; D is uncertain. CDR1 and CDR2 from the germline V gene are ENHRY and SYGVKD. V lost 4 bases and J 2 bases, leaving 9 bases between the germline ends. This CDR3 is 14 amino acids long. The CDR3 reads CAISGREGNQPQHF. The CDR3 region has the DNA TGTGCCATCAGTGGTCGGGAAGGCAATCAGCCCCAGCATTTT.

This clone was recorded once. The chain is built from TRBV2 and TRBJ1-1, with 10 bases fitting TRBD1. The CDR3 covers 15 residues. Germline V gene data show CDR1 as SNHLY and CDR2 as FYNNEI. The V segment lost 6 bases and the J segment 5 bases; nucleotides outside the gene matches: 9. CDR3 loop: CASRSRTGGVTEAFF. CDR3 coding DNA: TGTGCCAGCAGGTCACGGACAGGGGGGGTTACTGAAGCTTTCTTT.

This clone was found once. The chain employs TRBV11-3 and TRBJ2-1, with 14 bases lining up with TRBD2. Germline lookup yields CDR1 SGHNT and CDR2 YENEEA. V gave up 4 bases and J gave up 5 bases; unmatched junction bases: 1. This CDR3 spans 15 amino acids. The CDR3 loop reads CASSSGLAGDNEQFF. The CDR3 coding sequence is TGTGCCAGCAGCTCGGGACTAGCGGGAGACAATGAGCAGTTCTTC.

The V call is TRBV7-2, the J call TRBJ2-2, with 7 bases fitting TRBD2. After removal of 1 base from V and 6 bases from J, the junction contained 2 bases not matched to a gene. Germline values: CDR1 SGHTA, CDR2 FQGNSA. The CDR3 spans 14 residues. This CDR3 reads CASSLGTSAGELFF. The CDR3 bases are TGTGCCAGCAGCTTAGGGACTAGTGCCGGGGAGCTGTTTTTT. The complete variable domain, with remaining parts taken from reference TRBV7-2 and TRBJ2-2, reads GAGVSQSPSNKVTEKGKDVELRCDPISGHTALYWYRQSLGQGLEFLIYFQGNSAPDKSGLPSDRFSAERTGGSVSTLTIQRTQQEDSAVYLCASSLGTSAGELFFGEGSRLTVL.

This chain uses TRBV19 with TRBJ1-5; D gene ambiguous. CDR1 is LNHDA and CDR2 is SQIVND in the germline V gene (reference sequence). V lost 5 bases and J lost 3, with 14 bases in between. The CDR3 totals 15 residues. In DNA form, the CDR3 reads TGTGCCAGTAGTCAGGCAGCCAAGACCAATCAGCCCCAGCATTTT. Its protein is CASSQAAKTNQPQHF.

The chain carries TRBV28 and TRBJ2-7; a weak D match, TRBD2 (5 bases). Germline lookup yields CDR1 MDHEN and CDR2 SYDVKM. Trimming shortened V by 3 bases and J by 2 bases, and 11 bases separated the two germline ends. The CDR3 length is 14 residues. CDR3 DNA: TGTGCCAGCAGTTTCCTTCGGGGAACCTACGAGCAGTACTTC. It specifies CASSFLRGTYEQYF.

This chain joins TRBV7-9 and TRBJ1-3; the D is unclear. This CDR3 has 14 amino acids. V was shortened by 6 bases and J by 4 bases, with 13 bases between the two germline ends. Germline values: CDR1 SEHNR, CDR2 FQNEAQ (reference sequence). CDR3 residues: CASRQTGGGNTIYF. CDR3 DNA sequence: TGTGCCAGCAGACAAACGGGTGGAGGAAACACCATATATTTT.

The rearrangement uses TRBV7-2 and TRBJ2-1; D may be TRBD2 (5 bases). Trimming took 2 bases from V and 7 from J, leaving 15 bases between them. Per the germline V gene, CDR1 is SGHTA and CDR2 is FQGNSA. The CDR3 runs to 15 residues. The CDR3 protein is CASSLSFGVGNEQFF. The DNA of the CDR3 is TGTGCCAGCAGCTTATCGTTCGGGGTTGGGAATGAGCAGTTCTTC.

The rearrangement links TRBV7-9 to TRBJ1-5; 8 bases are shared with TRBD1. Germline V gene data show CDR1 as SEHNR and CDR2 as FQNEAQ (reference sequence). V lost 0 bases, J lost 6 bases, and 10 bases stayed unmatched. CDR3 length: 17 residues. As DNA, the CDR3 is TGTGCCAGCAGCTTAGCGGCAGGGGGCACCGGAGGTCAGCCCCAGCATTTT. Translating it yields CASSLAAGGTGGQPQHF.

This clone was seen a single time. The identical CDR3 is also encoded by other nucleotide sequences in the sample. This chain joins TRBV2 and TRBJ2-7; D might be TRBD1 (5 bases). Looked up from germline, CDR1 is SNHLY and CDR2 is FYNNEI. This CDR3 is built from 13 residues. V dropped 5 bases and J dropped 3 bases, with 11 bases sitting between them. CDR3 sequence (DNA): TGTGCCAGCAGTCCCGACAGAGACTACGAGCAGTACTTC. Residues: CASSPDRDYEQYF.

The J gene is TRBJ2-7, the V gene TRBV10-2, with 8 nucleotides matching TRBD1. The germline V gene encodes CDR1 WSHSY and CDR2 SAAADI. Trimming cost V 5 bases and J 2 bases; bases outside gene matches: 5. This CDR3 comprises 14 residues. CDR3 DNA sequence: TGCGCCAGCAGTATCAGACAGGGGACCTACGAGCAGTACTTC. It encodes CASSIRQGTYEQYF.